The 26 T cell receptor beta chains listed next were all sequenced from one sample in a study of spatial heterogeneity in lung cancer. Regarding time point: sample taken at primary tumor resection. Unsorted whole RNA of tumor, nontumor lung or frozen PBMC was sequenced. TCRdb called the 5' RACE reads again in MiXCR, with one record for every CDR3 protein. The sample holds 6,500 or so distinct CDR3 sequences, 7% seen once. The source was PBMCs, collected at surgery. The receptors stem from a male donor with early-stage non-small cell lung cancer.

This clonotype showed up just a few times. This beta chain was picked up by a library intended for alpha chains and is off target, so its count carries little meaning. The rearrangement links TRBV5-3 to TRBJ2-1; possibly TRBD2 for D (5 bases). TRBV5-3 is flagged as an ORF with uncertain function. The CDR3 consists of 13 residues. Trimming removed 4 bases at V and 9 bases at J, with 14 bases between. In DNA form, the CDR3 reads TGTGCCAGAAGCACCAAAGAGGGCATTGAGCAGTTCTTC. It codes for CARSTKEGIEQFF.

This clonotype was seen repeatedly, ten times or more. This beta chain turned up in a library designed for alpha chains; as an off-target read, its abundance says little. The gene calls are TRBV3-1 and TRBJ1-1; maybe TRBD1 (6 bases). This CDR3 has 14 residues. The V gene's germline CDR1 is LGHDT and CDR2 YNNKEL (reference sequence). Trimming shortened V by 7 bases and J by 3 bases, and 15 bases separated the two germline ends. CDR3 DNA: TGTGCCAGCATGGGCCGGGCAGGGGACACTGAAGCTTTCTTT. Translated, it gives CASMGRAGDTEAFF. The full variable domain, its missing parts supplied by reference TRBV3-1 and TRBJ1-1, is DTAVSQTPKYLVTQMGNDKSIKCEQNLGHDTMYWYKQDSKKFLKIMFSYNNKELIINETVPNRFSPKSPDKAHLNLHINSLELGDSAVYFCASMGRAGDTEAFFGQGTRLTVV.

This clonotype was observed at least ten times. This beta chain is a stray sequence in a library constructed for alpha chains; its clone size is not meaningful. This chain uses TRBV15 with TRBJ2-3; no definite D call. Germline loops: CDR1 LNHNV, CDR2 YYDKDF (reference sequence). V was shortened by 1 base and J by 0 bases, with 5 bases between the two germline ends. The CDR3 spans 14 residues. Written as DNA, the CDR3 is TGTGCCACCAGCAGAGCGGTTAGCACAGATACGCAGTATTTT. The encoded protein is CATSRAVSTDTQYF.

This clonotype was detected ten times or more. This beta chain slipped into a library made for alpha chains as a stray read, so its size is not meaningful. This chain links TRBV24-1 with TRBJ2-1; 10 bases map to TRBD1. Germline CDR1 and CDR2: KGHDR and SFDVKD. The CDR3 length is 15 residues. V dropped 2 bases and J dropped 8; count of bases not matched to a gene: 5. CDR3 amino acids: CATSDSGQGFDEQFF. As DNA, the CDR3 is TGTGCCACCAGTGATTCGGGACAGGGGTTTGATGAGCAGTTCTTC.

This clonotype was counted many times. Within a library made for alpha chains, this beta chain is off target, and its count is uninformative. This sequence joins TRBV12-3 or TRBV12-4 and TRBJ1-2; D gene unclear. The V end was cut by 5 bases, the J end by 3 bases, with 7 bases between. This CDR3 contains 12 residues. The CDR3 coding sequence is TGTGCCAGCAGTCCACGGGACTATGGCTACACCTTC. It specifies CASSPRDYGYTF.

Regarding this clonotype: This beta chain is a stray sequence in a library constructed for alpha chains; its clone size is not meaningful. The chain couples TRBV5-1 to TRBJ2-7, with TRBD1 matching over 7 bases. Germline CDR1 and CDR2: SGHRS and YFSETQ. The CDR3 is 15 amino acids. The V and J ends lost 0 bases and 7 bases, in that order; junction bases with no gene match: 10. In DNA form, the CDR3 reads TGCGCCAGCAGCTTGGGGACCGGGACAGCTGGGGAGCAGTACTTC. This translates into CASSLGTGTAGEQYF.

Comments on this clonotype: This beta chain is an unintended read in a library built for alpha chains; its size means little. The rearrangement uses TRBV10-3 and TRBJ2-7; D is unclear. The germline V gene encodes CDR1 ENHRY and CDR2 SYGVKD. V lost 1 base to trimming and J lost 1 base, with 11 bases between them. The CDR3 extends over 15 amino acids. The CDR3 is CAISEFQVPSYEQYF. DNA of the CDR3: TGTGCCATCAGTGAGTTCCAGGTTCCATCCTACGAGCAGTACTTC.

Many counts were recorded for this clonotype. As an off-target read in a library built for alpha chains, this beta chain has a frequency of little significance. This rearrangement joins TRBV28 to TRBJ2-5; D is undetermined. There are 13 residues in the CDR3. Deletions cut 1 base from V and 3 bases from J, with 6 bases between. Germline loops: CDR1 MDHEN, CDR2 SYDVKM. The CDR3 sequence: CASSLSLEETQYF. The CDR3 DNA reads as TGTGCCAGCAGTTTATCCCTGGAAGAGACCCAGTACTTC. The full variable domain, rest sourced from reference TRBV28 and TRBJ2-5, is DVKVTQSSRYLVKRTGEKVFLECVQDMDHENMFWYRQDPGLGLRLIYFSYDVKMKEKGDIPEGYSVSREKKERFSLILESASTNQTSMYLCASSLSLEETQYFGPGTRLLVL.

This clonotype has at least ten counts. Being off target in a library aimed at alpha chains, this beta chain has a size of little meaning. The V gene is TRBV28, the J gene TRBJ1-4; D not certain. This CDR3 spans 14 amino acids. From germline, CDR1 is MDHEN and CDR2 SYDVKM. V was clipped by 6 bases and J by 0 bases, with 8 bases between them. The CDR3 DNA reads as TGTGCCAGCAGCCTAATGGCAACTAATGAAAAACTGTTTTTT. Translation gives CASSLMATNEKLFF.

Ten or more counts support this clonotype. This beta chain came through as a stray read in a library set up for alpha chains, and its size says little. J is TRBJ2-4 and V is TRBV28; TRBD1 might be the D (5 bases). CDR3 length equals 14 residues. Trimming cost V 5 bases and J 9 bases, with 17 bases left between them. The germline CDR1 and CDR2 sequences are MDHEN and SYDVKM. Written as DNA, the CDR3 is TGTGCCAGCAGTCCCATCCTAGGGGTTAGCATTCAGTACTTC. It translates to CASSPILGVSIQYF.

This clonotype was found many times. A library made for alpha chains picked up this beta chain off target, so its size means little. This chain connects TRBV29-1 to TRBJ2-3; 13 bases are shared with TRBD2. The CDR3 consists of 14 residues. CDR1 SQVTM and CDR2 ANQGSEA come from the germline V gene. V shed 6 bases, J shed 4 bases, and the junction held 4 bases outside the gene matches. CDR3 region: CSVKTSGGPDTQYF. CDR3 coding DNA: TGCAGCGTGAAGACTAGCGGGGGGCCAGATACGCAGTATTTT.

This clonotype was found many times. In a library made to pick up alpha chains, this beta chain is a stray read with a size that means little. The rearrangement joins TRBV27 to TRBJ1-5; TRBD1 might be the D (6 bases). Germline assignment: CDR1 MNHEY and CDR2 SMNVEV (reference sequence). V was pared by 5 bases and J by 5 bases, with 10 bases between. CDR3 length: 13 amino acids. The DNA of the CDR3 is TGTGCCAGCAGTAAGGGGGTGGATCAGCCCCAGCATTTT. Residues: CASSKGVDQPQHF.

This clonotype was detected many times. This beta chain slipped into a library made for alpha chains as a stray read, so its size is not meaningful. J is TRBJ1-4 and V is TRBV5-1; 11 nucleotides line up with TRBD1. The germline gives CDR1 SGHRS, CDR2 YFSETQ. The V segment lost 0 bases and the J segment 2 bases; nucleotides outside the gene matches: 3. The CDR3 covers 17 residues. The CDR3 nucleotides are TGCGCCAGCAGCTTGGAGGGGACAGGGGGTACTAATGAAAAACTGTTTTTT. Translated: CASSLEGTGGTNEKLFF.

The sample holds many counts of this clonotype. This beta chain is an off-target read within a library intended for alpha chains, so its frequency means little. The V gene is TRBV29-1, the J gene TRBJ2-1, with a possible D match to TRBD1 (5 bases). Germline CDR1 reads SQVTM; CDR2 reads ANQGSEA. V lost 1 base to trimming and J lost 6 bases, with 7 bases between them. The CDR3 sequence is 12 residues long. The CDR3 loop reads CSVEGTLNEQFF. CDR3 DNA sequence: TGCAGCGTTGAAGGGACACTCAATGAGCAGTTCTTC.

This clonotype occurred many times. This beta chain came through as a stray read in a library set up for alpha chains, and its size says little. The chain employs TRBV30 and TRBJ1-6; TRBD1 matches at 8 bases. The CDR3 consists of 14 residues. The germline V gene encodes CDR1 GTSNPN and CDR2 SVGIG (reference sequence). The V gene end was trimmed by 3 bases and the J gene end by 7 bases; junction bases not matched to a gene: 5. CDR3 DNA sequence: TGTGCCTGGAGCGGGGGACAGGACAATTCACCCCTCCACTTT. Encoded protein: CAWSGGQDNSPLHF.

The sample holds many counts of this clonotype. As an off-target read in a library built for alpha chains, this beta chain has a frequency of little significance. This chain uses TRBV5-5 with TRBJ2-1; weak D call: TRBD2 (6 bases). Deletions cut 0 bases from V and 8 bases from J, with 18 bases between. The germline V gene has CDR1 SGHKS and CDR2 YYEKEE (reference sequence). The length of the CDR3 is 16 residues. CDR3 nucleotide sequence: TGTGCCAGCAGCTTGGAGATGATGGGAGGTGGGGATGAGCAGTTCTTC. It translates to CASSLEMMGGGDEQFF.

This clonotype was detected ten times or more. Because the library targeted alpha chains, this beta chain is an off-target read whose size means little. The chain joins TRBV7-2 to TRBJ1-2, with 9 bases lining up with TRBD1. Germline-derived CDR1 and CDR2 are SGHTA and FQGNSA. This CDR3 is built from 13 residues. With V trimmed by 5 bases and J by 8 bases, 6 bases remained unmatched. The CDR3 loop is CASSPWTGEGYTF. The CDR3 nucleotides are TGTGCCAGCAGCCCTTGGACAGGGGAGGGCTACACCTTC.

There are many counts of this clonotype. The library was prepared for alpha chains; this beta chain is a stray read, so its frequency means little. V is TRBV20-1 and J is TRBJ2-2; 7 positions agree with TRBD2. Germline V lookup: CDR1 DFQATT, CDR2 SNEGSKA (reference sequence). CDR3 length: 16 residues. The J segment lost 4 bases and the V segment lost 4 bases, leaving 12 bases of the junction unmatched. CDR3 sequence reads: CSATRAGSRSTGELFF. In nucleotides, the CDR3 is TGCAGTGCTACTAGAGCGGGGTCTAGGAGCACCGGGGAGCTGTTTTTT.

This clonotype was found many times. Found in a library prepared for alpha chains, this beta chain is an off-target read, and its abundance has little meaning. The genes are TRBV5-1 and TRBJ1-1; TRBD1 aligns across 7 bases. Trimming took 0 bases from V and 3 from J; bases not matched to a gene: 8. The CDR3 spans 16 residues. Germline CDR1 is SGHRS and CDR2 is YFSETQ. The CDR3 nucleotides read TGCGCCAGCAGCTTGGCCGCGACAGGGCTGGACACTGAAGCTTTCTTT. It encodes CASSLAATGLDTEAFF.

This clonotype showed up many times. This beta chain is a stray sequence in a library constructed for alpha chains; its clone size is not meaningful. The CDR3 sequence is CASSVWTGAGELFF. The CDR3 nucleotides are TGTGCCAGCAGTGTTTGGACAGGGGCCGGGGAGCTGTTTTTT. The rearrangement links TRBV6-1 to TRBJ2-2; 9 nucleotides align to TRBD1. CDR1 is MNHNS, CDR2 SASEGT, per germline. J gave up 6 bases and V 4 bases, and 3 bases lay outside the gene matches. This CDR3 is 14 amino acids long.

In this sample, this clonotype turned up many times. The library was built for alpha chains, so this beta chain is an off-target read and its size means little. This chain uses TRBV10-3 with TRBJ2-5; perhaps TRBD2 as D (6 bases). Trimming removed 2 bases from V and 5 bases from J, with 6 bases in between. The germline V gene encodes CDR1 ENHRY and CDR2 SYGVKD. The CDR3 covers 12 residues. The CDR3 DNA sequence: TGTGCCATCAGTGAGGGGGGGGAGACCCAGTACTTC. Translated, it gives CAISEGGETQYF.

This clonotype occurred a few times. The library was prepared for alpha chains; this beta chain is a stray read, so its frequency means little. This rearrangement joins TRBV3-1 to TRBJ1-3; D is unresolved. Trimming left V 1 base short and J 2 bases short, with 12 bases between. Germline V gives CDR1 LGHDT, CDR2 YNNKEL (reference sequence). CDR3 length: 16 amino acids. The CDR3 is CASSQASTATGNTIYF. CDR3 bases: TGTGCCAGCAGCCAAGCGTCAACAGCCACTGGAAACACCATATATTTT.

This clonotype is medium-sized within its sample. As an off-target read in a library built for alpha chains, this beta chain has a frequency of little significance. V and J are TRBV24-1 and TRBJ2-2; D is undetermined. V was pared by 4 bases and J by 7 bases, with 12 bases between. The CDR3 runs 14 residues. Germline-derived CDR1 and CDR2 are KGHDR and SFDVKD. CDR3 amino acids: CATSETLVGGELFF. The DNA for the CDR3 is TGTGCCACCAGTGAGACGTTGGTGGGCGGGGAGCTGTTTTTT.

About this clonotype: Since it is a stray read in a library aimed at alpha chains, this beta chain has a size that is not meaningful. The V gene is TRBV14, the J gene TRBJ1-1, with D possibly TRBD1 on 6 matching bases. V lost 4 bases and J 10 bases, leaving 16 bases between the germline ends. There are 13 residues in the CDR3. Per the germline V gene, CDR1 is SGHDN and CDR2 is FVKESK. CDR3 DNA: TGTGCCAGCAGCCGCACACAGGGTTTTGGAGCTTTCTTT. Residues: CASSRTQGFGAFF.

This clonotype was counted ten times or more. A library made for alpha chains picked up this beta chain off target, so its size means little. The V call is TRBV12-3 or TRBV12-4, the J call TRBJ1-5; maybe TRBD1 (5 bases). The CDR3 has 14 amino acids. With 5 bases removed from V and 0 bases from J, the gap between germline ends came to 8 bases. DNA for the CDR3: TGTGCCAGCAGTAGACAGTTTAGCAATCAGCCCCAGCATTTT. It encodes CASSRQFSNQPQHF.

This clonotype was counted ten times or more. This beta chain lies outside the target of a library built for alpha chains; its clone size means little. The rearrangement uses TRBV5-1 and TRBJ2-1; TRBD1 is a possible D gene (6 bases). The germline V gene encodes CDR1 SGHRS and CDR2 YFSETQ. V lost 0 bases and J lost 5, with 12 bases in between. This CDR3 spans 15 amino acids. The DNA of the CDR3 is TGCGCCAGCAGCTTGGATGCAGGGGTCCACAATGAGCAGTTCTTC. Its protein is CASSLDAGVHNEQFF.